This TCR beta chain was identified during a study of cytotoxic CD8 clonotypes in ibrutinib-treated CLL. Study in general: Within the patient group, eleven to twelve were relapsed/refractory and roughly 16 treatment-naive, and 17 were IGHV unmutated. Productive templates per sample averaged approximately 250,000; productive rearrangements, 85,000 to 95,000. General study points: The public clonotypes identified were infrequent and showed contraction or stability on treatment. An increase in clonality occurred at ibrutinib response, followed by a return toward baseline at progression.

CDR1 and CDR2 (germline): MGHRA, YSYEKL. This CDR3 has 15 amino acids. J was trimmed by 3 bases and V by 1 base; bases with no gene match: 3. The data were produced by immunoSEQ multiplex PCR, yet TCRdb's version contains in-frame clones alone and is incomplete. The sample holds 200,000 to 250,000 clones, over 65% seen once. About this clone: What it recognizes is unknown.

This chain links TRBV4-1 with TRBJ1-5; 7 positions match TRBD1. The TCR sequence derives from a human donor with chronic lymphocytic leukemia. Material: PBMCs, obtained after 12 months of ibrutinib treatment. As DNA, the CDR3 is TGCGCCAGCAGCCAAGGGGGACAGTCCAATCAGCCCCAGCATTTT. It yields the protein CASSQGGQSNQPQHF.